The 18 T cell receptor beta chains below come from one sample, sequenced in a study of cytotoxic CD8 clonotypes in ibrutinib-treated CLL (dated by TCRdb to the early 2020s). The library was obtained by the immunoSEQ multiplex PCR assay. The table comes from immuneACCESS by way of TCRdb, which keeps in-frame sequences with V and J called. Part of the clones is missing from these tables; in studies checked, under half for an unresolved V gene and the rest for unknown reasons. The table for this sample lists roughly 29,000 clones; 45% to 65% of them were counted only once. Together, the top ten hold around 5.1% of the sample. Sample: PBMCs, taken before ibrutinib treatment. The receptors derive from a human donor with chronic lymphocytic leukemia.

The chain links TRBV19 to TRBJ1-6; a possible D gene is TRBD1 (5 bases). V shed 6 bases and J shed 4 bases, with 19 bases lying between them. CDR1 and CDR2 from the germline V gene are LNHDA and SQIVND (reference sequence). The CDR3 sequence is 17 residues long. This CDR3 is CASSLPRGTFYNSPLHF. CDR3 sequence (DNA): TGTGCCAGTAGCCTCCCCCGGGGCACATTTTATAATTCACCCCTCCACTTT.

The CDR3 DNA reads TGTGCCAGCAGTGAACGAGGGGTGGGCATCCTGCTCGGGGAGCTGTTTTTT. Translation: CASSERGVGILLGELFF. The chain links TRBV2 to TRBJ2-2; D might be TRBD1 or TRBD2, each matching 5 bases. The CDR3 sequence is 17 residues long. Germline V lookup: CDR1 SNHLY, CDR2 FYNNEI. Deletions cut 2 bases from V and 7 bases from J, with 20 bases between.

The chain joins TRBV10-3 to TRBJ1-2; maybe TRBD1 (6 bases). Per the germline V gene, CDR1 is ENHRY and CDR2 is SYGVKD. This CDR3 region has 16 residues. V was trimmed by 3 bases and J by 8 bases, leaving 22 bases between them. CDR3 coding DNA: TGTGCCATCAGTGATTTCGCGCCAGGGGCGGAAGACGGCTACACCTTC. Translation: CAISDFAPGAEDGYTF.

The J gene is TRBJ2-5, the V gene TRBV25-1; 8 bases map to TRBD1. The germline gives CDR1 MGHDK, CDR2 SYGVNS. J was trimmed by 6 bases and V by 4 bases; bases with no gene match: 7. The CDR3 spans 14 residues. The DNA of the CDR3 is TGTGCCAGCAGTGTCGGACAGGGCATAAAGACCCAGTACTTC. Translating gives CASSVGQGIKTQYF. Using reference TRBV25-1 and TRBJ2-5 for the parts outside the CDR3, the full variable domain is EADIYQTPRYLVIGTGKKITLECSQTMGHDKMYWYQQDPGMELHLIHYSYGVNSTEKGDLSSESTVSRIRTEHFPLTLESARPSHTSQYLCASSVGQGIKTQYFGPGTRLLVL.

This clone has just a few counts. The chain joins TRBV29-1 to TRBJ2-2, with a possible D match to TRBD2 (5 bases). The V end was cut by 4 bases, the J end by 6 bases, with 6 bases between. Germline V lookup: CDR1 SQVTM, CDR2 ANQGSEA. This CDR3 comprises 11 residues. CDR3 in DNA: TGCAGCGTTGCTAGCCCCGGGGAGCTGTTTTTT. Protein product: CSVASPGELFF.

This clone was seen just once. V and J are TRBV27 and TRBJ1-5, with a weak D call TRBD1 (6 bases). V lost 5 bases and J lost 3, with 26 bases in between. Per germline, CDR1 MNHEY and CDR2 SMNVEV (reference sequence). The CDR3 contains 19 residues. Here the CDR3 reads CASSPFIETGEPNNQPQHF. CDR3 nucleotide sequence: TGTGCCAGCAGTCCCTTTATCGAGACAGGAGAACCCAACAATCAGCCCCAGCATTTT.

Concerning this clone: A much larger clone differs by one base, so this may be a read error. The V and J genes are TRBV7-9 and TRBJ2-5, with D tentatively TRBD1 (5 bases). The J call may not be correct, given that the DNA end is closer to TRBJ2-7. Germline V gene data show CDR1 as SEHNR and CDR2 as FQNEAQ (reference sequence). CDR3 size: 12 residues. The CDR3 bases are TGTGCCAGCAGCTCCCAGGGTCGCGAGCAGTACTTC. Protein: CASSSQGREQYF.

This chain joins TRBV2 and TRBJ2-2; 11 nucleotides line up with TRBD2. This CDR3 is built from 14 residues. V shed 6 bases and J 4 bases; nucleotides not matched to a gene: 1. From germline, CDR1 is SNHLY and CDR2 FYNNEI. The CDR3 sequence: CASRLAGGTGELFF. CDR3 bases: TGTGCCAGCAGGCTAGCGGGAGGCACCGGGGAGCTGTTTTTT. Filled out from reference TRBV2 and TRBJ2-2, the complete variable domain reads EPEVTQTPSHQVTQMGQEVILRCVPISNHLYFYWYRQILGQKVEFLVSFYNNEISEKSEIFDDQFSVERPDGSNFTLKIRSTKLEDSAMYFCASRLAGGTGELFFGEGSRLTVL.

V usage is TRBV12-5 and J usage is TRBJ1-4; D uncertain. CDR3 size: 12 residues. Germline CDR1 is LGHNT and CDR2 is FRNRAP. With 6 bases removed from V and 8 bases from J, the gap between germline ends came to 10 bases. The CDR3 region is CASGISWEKLFF. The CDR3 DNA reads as TGTGCTAGTGGCATATCCTGGGAAAAACTGTTTTTT.

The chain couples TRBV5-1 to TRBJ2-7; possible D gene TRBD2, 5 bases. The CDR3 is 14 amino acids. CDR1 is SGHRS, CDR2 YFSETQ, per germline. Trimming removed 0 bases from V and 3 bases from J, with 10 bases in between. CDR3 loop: CASSLDVTNYEQYF. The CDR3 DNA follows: TGCGCCAGCAGCTTGGACGTGACTAACTACGAGCAGTACTTC.

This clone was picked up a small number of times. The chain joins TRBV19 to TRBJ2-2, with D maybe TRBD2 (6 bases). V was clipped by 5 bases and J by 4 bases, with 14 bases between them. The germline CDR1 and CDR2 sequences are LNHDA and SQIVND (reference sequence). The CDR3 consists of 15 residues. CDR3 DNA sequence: TGTGCCAGTAGTGGGGTAGCGGTTATCACCGGGGAGCTGTTTTTT. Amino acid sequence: CASSGVAVITGELFF.

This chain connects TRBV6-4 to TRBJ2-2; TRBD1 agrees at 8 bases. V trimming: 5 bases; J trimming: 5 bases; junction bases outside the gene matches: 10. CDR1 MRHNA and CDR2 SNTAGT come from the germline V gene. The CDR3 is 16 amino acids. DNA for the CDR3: TGTGCCAGCAGTCGGACAGGGATCCTGGAGACCGGGGAGCTGTTTTTT. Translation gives CASSRTGILETGELFF.

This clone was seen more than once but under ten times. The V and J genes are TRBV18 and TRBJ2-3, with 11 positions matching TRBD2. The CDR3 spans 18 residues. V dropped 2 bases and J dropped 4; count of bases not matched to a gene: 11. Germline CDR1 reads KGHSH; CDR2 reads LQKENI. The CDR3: CASSPTLSGGAFADTQYF. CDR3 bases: TGTGCCAGCTCACCAACGCTTAGCGGGGGGGCCTTTGCAGATACGCAGTATTTT.

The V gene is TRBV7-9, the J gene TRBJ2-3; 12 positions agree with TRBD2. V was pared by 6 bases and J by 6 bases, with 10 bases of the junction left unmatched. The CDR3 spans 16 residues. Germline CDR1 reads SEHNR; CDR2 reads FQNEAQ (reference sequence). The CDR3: CASRGRTSGTWDTQYF. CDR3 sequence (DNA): TGTGCCAGCAGGGGACGGACTAGCGGGACGTGGGATACGCAGTATTTT.

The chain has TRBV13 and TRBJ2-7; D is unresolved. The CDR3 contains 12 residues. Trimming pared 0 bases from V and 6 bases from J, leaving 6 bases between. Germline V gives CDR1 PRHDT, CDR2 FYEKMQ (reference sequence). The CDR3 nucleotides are TGTGCCAGCAGCTTAGGCGCGAGCGAGCAGTACTTC. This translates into CASSLGASEQYF.

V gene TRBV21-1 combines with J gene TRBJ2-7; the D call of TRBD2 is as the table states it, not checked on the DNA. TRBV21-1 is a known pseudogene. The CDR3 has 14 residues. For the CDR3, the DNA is TGTGCCAGCAGCCAACGGGAGGAAGGCGACGAGCAGTACTTC. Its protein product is CASSQREEGDEQYF.

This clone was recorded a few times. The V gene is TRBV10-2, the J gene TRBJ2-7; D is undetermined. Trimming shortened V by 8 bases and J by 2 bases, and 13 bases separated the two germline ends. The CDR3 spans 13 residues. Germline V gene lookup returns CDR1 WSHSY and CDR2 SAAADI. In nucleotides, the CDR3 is TGCGCCAGCTCAGTAAACTTACCCTACGAGCAGTACTTC. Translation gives CASSVNLPYEQYF.

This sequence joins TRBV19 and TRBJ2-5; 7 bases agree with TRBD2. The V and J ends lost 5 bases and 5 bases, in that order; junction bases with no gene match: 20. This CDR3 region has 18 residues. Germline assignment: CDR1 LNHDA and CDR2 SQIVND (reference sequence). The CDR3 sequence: CASSPIGRTRRELETQYF. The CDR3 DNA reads TGTGCCAGTAGTCCAATAGGACGGACTAGAAGGGAGCTGGAGACCCAGTACTTC.